This TCR beta chain stems from a study of response to subunit inactivated influenza vaccine. Broader study findings: The authors suggested that few new T cells are recruited per seasonal influenza vaccination.

As to this clonotype: Its matching antigen is unknown.

TCRdb re-analysed the RT-PCR reads in MiXCR, keeping a single row per CDR3 protein. Here the sample spans 500,000 to 600,000 distinct CDR3 sequences, about 8% being singletons. The CDR3 runs 15 residues. Trimming at V came to 6 bases and at J to 1 base, leaving 7 bases not matched to a gene. This clonotype was obtained from a man in his fifties or sixties who received an inactivated influenza vaccine. The sample here was PBMCs from blood, taken less than 25 months after vaccination. V usage is TRBV12-3 or TRBV12-4 and J usage is TRBJ2-3; 7 bases map to TRBD2. Here the CDR3 DNA reads TGTGCCAGCAGACCCTGGGGGGGGGGCACAGATACGCAGTATTTT. This translates into CASRPWGGGTDTQYF.